The present T cell receptor (beta chain) was sequenced within a study of T cell responses to AZD1222 COVID-19 vaccine. Study-level information: Second-dose groups at about 4 or about 12 weeks were pooled.

Produced via immunoSEQ multiplex PCR; TCRdb's table is partial and in-frame only. Altogether some 150,000 clones are present, roughly 92% being singletons, with the ten largest covering roughly 5.1%. Germline assignment: CDR1 LNHDA and CDR2 SQIVND (reference sequence). The CDR3 sequence is 15 residues long. Trimming took 3 bases from V and 0 from J, leaving 10 bases between them. This receptor was taken from an adult in good health. The gene calls are TRBV19 and TRBJ2-3, with a weak D call TRBD2 (6 bases). This material consisted of peripheral blood, taken on day 0 of AZD1222 vaccination. The chain's CDR3 is CASSMVAASTDTQYF. The CDR3 DNA sequence: TGTGCCAGTAGTATGGTAGCGGCAAGCACAGATACGCAGTATTTT.